This TCR beta chain originates from a study of Ad26.COV2.S vaccination and SARS-CoV-2 variants. Repertoires were generated with immunoSEQ multiplex PCR, while TCRdb's copy carries only in-frame clones and drops some. The sample includes about 320,000 clones, about 85% of them seen just once. V trimming: 8 bases; J trimming: 0 bases; junction bases outside the gene matches: 12. The germline CDR1 and CDR2 sequences are LGHDT and YNNKEL (reference sequence). The CDR3 is 16 residues long. Treatment: around 19 received Ad26.COV2.S at low or high dose, single or two shots; several received placebo; per-sample allocation not given. Specimens were obtained on day 63 following the first vaccine or placebo injection.

This clonotype was sampled from a person aged 18-60 years who received the Ad26.COV2.S COVID-19 vaccine or a placebo. This sample comprised peripheral blood, obtained in a trial of Ad26.COV2.S vaccine versus placebo. This chain links TRBV3-1 (or the pseudogene TRBV3-2) with TRBJ1-1; 7 nucleotides agree with TRBD1. The CDR3 DNA sequence: TGTGCCAGCTCCAGGGGGGACCGATATCTGAACACTGAAGCTTTCTTT. Its translation: CASSRGDRYLNTEAFF.